A single sample is the source of the 10 T cell receptor beta chains below, sequenced in a study of regulatory T cells in long-lasting Graves disease. Building the TCR beta libraries relied on iRepertoire HTBI primers, and CDR3 regions underwent Arm-PCR. TCRdb reprocessed the multiplex PCR reads with MiXCR, giving one entry per CDR3 protein. The profile shows over 450,000 distinct CDR3 sequences, 20% to 25% of them singletons. Time point in this sample: persistent/refractory GD, antithyroid drugs over 5 years with positive TRAb. From PBMCs, RNA was extracted and then used to make the TCR library. The material sequenced was peripheral blood mononuclear cells (PBMCs), taken when the disease was refractory, from a patient treated with antithyroid drugs. The receptors shown here come from a female donor with Graves disease.

With regard to this clonotype: The junction differs from germline at one of its ends, possibly a read error. The chain has TRBV10-3 and TRBJ2-6; D might be TRBD1 (6 bases). From germline, CDR1 is ENHRY and CDR2 SYGVKD. The CDR3 spans 15 residues. CDR3 in DNA: TGTGCCATCAGGAGGACAGATGCTGGGGCCAACGTCCTGGCTTTC. Protein sequence: CAIRRTDAGANVLAF.

This clonotype was picked up many times. This chain connects TRBV6-1 to TRBJ2-7, with a possible D match to TRBD2 (6 bases). CDR1 is MNHNS and CDR2 is SASEGT in the germline V gene. This CDR3 has 19 residues. The germline V and J ends were trimmed by 6 bases and 1 base, with 28 bases remaining between them. This chain's CDR3 is CASSSRRAGVRGPSYEQYF. In DNA form, the CDR3 reads TGTGCCAGCAGCTCCCGGAGGGCCGGAGTTCGGGGCCCTTCCTACGAGCAGTACTTC.

This clonotype was seen ten or more times. The gene calls are TRBV28 and TRBJ1-1; TRBD1 matches 7 bases. This CDR3 spans 14 amino acids. V trimming: 5 bases; J trimming: 0 bases; junction bases outside the gene matches: 3. CDR1 is MDHEN, CDR2 SYDVKM, per germline. The chain's CDR3 is CASSAGQLNTEAFF. The CDR3, as DNA: TGTGCCAGCAGTGCGGGACAGCTGAACACTGAAGCTTTCTTT.

The chain employs TRBV29-1 and TRBJ1-2, with D possibly TRBD1 on 5 matching bases. The ends were cut back, 3 bases at V and 7 bases at J, with 12 bases in the middle. Germline lookup yields CDR1 SQVTM and CDR2 ANQGSEA. This CDR3 region has 12 residues. The CDR3 reads CSVDRGMRGYTF. The CDR3 bases are TGCAGCGTTGACCGGGGGATGCGTGGCTACACCTTC.

This clonotype was detected ten times or more. The chain has TRBV5-1 and TRBJ1-1; the D is unclear. This CDR3 has 14 amino acids. Trimming took off 5 bases at V and 1 base at J, with 12 bases between the two ends. Germline assignment: CDR1 SGHRS and CDR2 YFSETQ. The CDR3 region is CASRLWVSNTEAFF. The DNA of the CDR3 is TGCGCCAGCAGATTGTGGGTTTCGAACACTGAAGCTTTCTTT.

In this sample, this clonotype turned up a few times. This chain connects TRBV13 to TRBJ2-7; 8 bases match TRBD2. J lost 7 bases, V lost 7 bases, and 9 bases had no gene match. This CDR3 has 13 residues. Germline V gives CDR1 PRHDT, CDR2 FYEKMQ (reference sequence). The CDR3 region is CASTSGGAREQYF. CDR3 bases: TGTGCCAGCACCTCGGGGGGGGCGAGGGAGCAGTACTTC.

A word on this clonotype: This may be a read error: a much more frequent sequence differs by one nucleotide. The V gene is TRBV6-9, the J gene TRBJ1-2, with D possibly being TRBD1 (6 bases). The CDR3 spans 18 residues. The V end lost 4 bases, the J end lost 2 bases, and 23 bases lay between the germline ends. Per germline, CDR1 MNHGY and CDR2 SVAAGI. CDR3 nucleotides: TGTGCCAGCAGTTCGACGGGGGGCGCATTTAGGGGAAACTATGGCTACACCTTC. This translates into CASSSTGGAFRGNYGYTF.

The rearrangement links TRBV29-1 to TRBJ2-7; 7 positions match TRBD1. The CDR3 covers 13 residues. Germline values: CDR1 SQVTM, CDR2 ANQGSEA. V lost 7 bases and J lost 2; bases outside the gene matches: 8. This CDR3 is CSAGPGQTYEQYF. CDR3 nucleotides: TGCAGCGCGGGGCCGGGACAGACCTACGAGCAGTACTTC.

This sequence joins TRBV20-1 and TRBJ2-5; TRBD1 matches 10 bases. This CDR3 has 14 residues. Germline assignment: CDR1 DFQATT and CDR2 SNEGSKA (reference sequence). J lost 5 bases, V lost 6 bases, and 9 bases had no gene match. The CDR3 is CSALGQGVSETQYF. The CDR3 bases are TGCAGTGCATTAGGACAGGGGGTATCGGAGACCCAGTACTTC.

This clonotype came up many times. The gene calls are TRBV28 and TRBJ1-5, with a weak D call TRBD1 (5 bases). Between the trimmed V and J ends, which lost 5 bases and 0 bases, there was a span of 8 bases. The CDR3 consists of 14 residues. Germline V gives CDR1 MDHEN, CDR2 SYDVKM. CDR3 in amino acids: CASSNQGSNQPQHF. The CDR3 region has the DNA TGTGCCAGCAGTAACCAGGGTAGCAATCAGCCCCAGCATTTT.